This record covers a single TCR beta chain. PCR amplification relied on 60 Vbeta primers (plus 13 Jbeta primers). The data were produced by immunoSEQ multiplex PCR, yet TCRdb's version contains in-frame clones alone and is incomplete. Among 170,000 or so clones listed, 60% to 80% were seen once. This entry comes from a study of cytomegalovirus exposure and HLA in healthy donors. The CDR3 extends over 15 amino acids. CDR1 SGHDT and CDR2 YYEEEE come from the germline V gene. With 1 base removed from V and 2 bases from J, the gap between germline ends came to 13 bases. This receptor was identified in a woman younger than 45 in good health and CMV-seronegative. The V gene is TRBV5-6, the J gene TRBJ2-7; D ambiguous. Sequencing used PBMCs. The CDR3 sequence is CASSLKLHSPYEQYF. The CDR3, as DNA: TGTGCCAGCAGCTTGAAGCTCCACTCCCCCTACGAGCAGTACTTC.